The TCR beta chain described here comes from a study of T cell responses to AZD1222 COVID-19 vaccine. Some clones are missing from TCRdb's copy, which holds only in-frame ones; the method was immunoSEQ multiplex PCR. Among more than 80,000 clones listed, 90% were seen once. Note on this clone: The target antigen is unknown.

Overall study findings and caveats: Regions 160-218 and 743-854 dominated among vaccine-associated CD4 TCRs spanning spike. Donors skewed white British and female; clonal diversity was possibly underestimated.

This CDR3 region has 14 residues. The V and J ends lost 1 base and 10 bases, in that order; junction bases with no gene match: 8. From germline, CDR1 is MDHEN and CDR2 SYDVKM. This clonotype was obtained from an adult in good health. This rearrangement joins TRBV28 to TRBJ2-7, with 9 bases matching TRBD2. The sequences come from peripheral blood, collected on day 0 of AZD1222 vaccination. The CDR3 here is CASSLYRGRASQYF. The CDR3 bases are TGTGCCAGCAGTTTATATCGCGGGAGGGCCAGCCAGTACTTC.